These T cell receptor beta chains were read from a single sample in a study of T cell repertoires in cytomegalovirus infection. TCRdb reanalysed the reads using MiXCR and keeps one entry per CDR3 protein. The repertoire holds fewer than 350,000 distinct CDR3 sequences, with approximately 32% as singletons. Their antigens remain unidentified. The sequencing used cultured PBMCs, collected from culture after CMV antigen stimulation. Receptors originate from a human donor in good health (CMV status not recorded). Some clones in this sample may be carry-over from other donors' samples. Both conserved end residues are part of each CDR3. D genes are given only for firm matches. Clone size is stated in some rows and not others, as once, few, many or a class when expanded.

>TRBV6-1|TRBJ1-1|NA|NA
CASSGEGGTEAFF
TGTGCCAGCAGCGGTGAGGGGGGCACTGAAGCTTTCTTT
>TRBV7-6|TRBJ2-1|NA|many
CASSSSATFGNEQFF
TGTGCCAGCAGCTCATCAGCCACCTTCGGCAATGAGCAGTTCTTC
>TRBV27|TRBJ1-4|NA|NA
CASSLSRFEAPEANEKLFF
TGTGCCAGCAGTTTATCGAGGTTTGAGGCCCCGGAGGCTAATGAAAAACTGTTTTTT
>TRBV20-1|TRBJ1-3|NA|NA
CSASLRGPVSSGNTIYF
TGCAGTGCTAGCCTTCGAGGGCCCGTCTCCTCTGGAAACACCATATATTTT
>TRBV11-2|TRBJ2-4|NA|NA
CPSSLDGGRKNIQYF
TGTCCCAGCAGCTTGGACGGAGGACGCAAAAACATTCAGTACTTC
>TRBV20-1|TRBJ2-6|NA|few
CSARKEGQSGANVLTF
TGCAGTGCTAGGAAAGAAGGGCAATCTGGGGCCAACGTCCTGACTTTC
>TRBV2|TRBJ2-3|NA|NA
CASGGSGGTQYF
TGTGCCAGCGGAGGTAGCGGCGGCACGCAGTATTTT
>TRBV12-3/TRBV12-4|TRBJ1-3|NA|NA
CASRTGVYGNTIYF
TGTGCCAGCAGAACGGGGGTATATGGAAACACCATATATTTT
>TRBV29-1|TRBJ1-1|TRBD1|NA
CSVDRGGEAFF
TGCAGCGTGGACAGGGGTGGTGAAGCTTTCTTT
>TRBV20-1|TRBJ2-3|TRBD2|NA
CSAQRGAGADTQYF
TGCAGTGCTCAGCGGGGGGCAGGGGCAGATACGCAGTATTTT